This entry features one T cell receptor (beta chain) sequence. What it recognizes is unknown. The data are from a study of PD-1 blockade in classical Hodgkin lymphoma. Across the whole study: On a schedule of every 2 weeks, patients received nivolumab 3 mg/kg intravenously. Study-wide results and caveats: CD4+ TCR diversity climbed significantly by C4D1, unlike CD8+ TCR diversity.

TCRdb keeps only in-frame clones here, not all; method: immunoSEQ multiplex PCR. The sample yields fewer than 40,000 clones, around 80% seen once. Indicated time point: cycle 4 day 1 (C4D1), after six to seven weeks of nivolumab. Every patient relapsed after autologous stem cell transplantation, and brentuximab vedotin exposure varied. It was by magnetic negative selection that CD4+ T cells were purified from thawed PBMCs. Trimming cost V 8 bases and J 1 base, with 13 bases left between them. The germline V gene encodes CDR1 KGHSY and CDR2 FQNENV. The length of the CDR3 is 14 residues. The chain links TRBV16 to TRBJ2-3; possibly TRBD2 for D (5 bases). This TCR was recovered from a human donor with classical Hodgkin lymphoma. The material sequenced was CD4+ T cells from blood, taken before the fourth cycle of nivolumab. This chain's CDR3 is CASVRGAGTDTQYF. As DNA, the CDR3 is TGTGCCAGCGTCCGGGGAGCGGGCACAGATACGCAGTATTTT.